The entry below describes one TCR beta chain. The sample comes from a study of blood T cell repertoires in COVID-19. Study background: Collection of acute and convalescent COVID-19 samples took place in the United States, Italy and Spain.

The CDR3 is 17 residues long. CDR1 is SGHTA, CDR2 FQGNSA, per germline. V was clipped by 3 bases and J by 0 bases, with 17 bases between them. Method: immunoSEQ multiplex PCR; TCRdb's copy keeps in-frame clones and lacks some. The profile shows roughly 92,000 clones, 90% of them singletons. Sequencing input: peripheral blood. The sequence came from a man between 50 and 59 years old with acute or convalescent COVID-19. The rearrangement links TRBV7-2 to TRBJ1-1; D is perhaps TRBD1 (5 bases). The CDR3 bases are TGTGCCAGCAGCTTGAGACAGTGGGAAGTTATGAACACTGAAGCTTTCTTT. It is translated as CASSLRQWEVMNTEAFF.